Listed below are T cell receptor beta chains from one sample, sequenced in a study of blood T cell repertoires in COVID-19. TCRdb keeps only in-frame clones here, not all; method: immunoSEQ multiplex PCR. The sample has hundreds of thousands of clones, 70% to 90% seen once; the top ten hold approximately 15%. Sequencing input: PBMCs or T cells enriched from blood (not recorded which). Every receptor here comes from a woman between 50 and 59 years old with acute COVID-19. Each CDR3 is given with its conserved first and last residue. Fields, in order: CDR3 protein, CDR3 DNA, D gene, J gene, clone size, V gene. D genes are given only for firm matches. Part of the rows lack a size; the others show once, few, many or a class for expanded clones.

CDR3 protein: CASSLARYNEQFF
CDR3 DNA: TGCGCCAGCAGCTTGGCCAGGTACAATGAGCAGTTCTTC
D gene: -
J gene: TRBJ2-1
clone size: -
V gene: TRBV5-1

CDR3 protein: CASSPETGANTGELFF
CDR3 DNA: TGTGCCAGCTCACCCGAGACAGGGGCGAACACCGGGGAGCTGTTTTTT
D gene: TRBD1
J gene: TRBJ2-2
clone size: -
V gene: TRBV18

CDR3 protein: CASLRGKGWGYTF
CDR3 DNA: TGTGCCAGCCTTAGAGGGAAAGGCTGGGGCTACACCTTC
D gene: -
J gene: TRBJ1-2
clone size: -
V gene: TRBV28

CDR3 protein: CASSPSGFSYEQYF
CDR3 DNA: TGTGCCAGCTCACCGTCGGGGTTCTCCTACGAGCAGTACTTC
D gene: -
J gene: TRBJ2-7
clone size: -
V gene: TRBV18

CDR3 protein: CASSYSRRNSREQYF
CDR3 DNA: TGTGCCAGCAGTTACAGTCGTAGGAACAGCCGGGAGCAGTACTTC
D gene: -
J gene: TRBJ2-7
clone size: few
V gene: TRBV6-2/TRBV6-3

CDR3 protein: CASSPFPAGNTGELFF
CDR3 DNA: TGTGCCAGCTCACCCTTCCCAGCGGGAAACACCGGGGAGCTGTTTTTT
D gene: TRBD2
J gene: TRBJ2-2
clone size: -
V gene: TRBV18

CDR3 protein: CATSEGQGLFNYGYTF
CDR3 DNA: TGTGCCACCAGTGAGGGACAGGGCCTCTTTAACTATGGCTACACCTTC
D gene: TRBD1
J gene: TRBJ1-2
clone size: -
V gene: TRBV24-1

CDR3 protein: CASSFRGITEAFF
CDR3 DNA: TGTGCCAGCAGTTTTCGGGGAATCACTGAAGCTTTCTTT
D gene: -
J gene: TRBJ1-1
clone size: -
V gene: TRBV27

CDR3 protein: CASSTTGYSETQYF
CDR3 DNA: TGTGCCAGCAGCACGACAGGGTATAGCGAGACCCAGTACTTC
D gene: TRBD1
J gene: TRBJ2-5
clone size: -
V gene: TRBV7-9

CDR3 protein: CSVGLSGYEQYF
CDR3 DNA: TGCAGCGTTGGGTTGTCGGGCTACGAGCAGTACTTC
D gene: -
J gene: TRBJ2-7
clone size: -
V gene: TRBV29-1

CDR3 protein: CATSLGQGHTGELFF
CDR3 DNA: TGTGCCACCAGCCTAGGGCAGGGGCACACCGGGGAGCTGTTTTTT
D gene: -
J gene: TRBJ2-2
clone size: -
V gene: TRBV15

CDR3 protein: CASSLDSYNEQFF
CDR3 DNA: TGTGCCAGCAGTCTAGACAGTTACAATGAGCAGTTCTTC
D gene: -
J gene: TRBJ2-1
clone size: -
V gene: TRBV6-5

CDR3 protein: CASSPQMEQGLATEAFF
CDR3 DNA: TGTGCCAGCTCACCGCAAATGGAGCAGGGCCTTGCCACTGAAGCTTTCTTT
D gene: -
J gene: TRBJ1-1
clone size: -
V gene: TRBV18

CDR3 protein: CASSSFNRANTEAFF
CDR3 DNA: TGTGCCAGCAGCTCTTTCAACAGGGCGAACACTGAAGCTTTCTTT
D gene: -
J gene: TRBJ1-1
clone size: -
V gene: TRBV7-9

CDR3 protein: CASSGLAGEDTQYF
CDR3 DNA: TGTGCCAGCAGCGGACTAGCGGGAGAGGATACGCAGTATTTT
D gene: TRBD2
J gene: TRBJ2-3
clone size: -
V gene: TRBV9

CDR3 protein: CASSIWPNTEAFF
CDR3 DNA: TGTGCCAGTAGTATCTGGCCCAACACTGAAGCTTTCTTT
D gene: -
J gene: TRBJ1-1
clone size: -
V gene: TRBV19

CDR3 protein: CASSLEAGGATDTQYF
CDR3 DNA: TGTGCCAGCAGCTTGGAAGCGGGAGGGGCAACAGATACGCAGTATTTT
D gene: TRBD2
J gene: TRBJ2-3
clone size: -
V gene: TRBV5-4

CDR3 protein: CASSSLRLAGDADTQYF
CDR3 DNA: TGCGCCAGCAGCTCCCTCCGACTAGCGGGAGATGCAGATACGCAGTATTTT
D gene: TRBD2
J gene: TRBJ2-3
clone size: -
V gene: TRBV5-1

CDR3 protein: CASSQVGGTSGTYNEQFF
CDR3 DNA: TGTGCCAGCAGCCAAGTGGGGGGGACTAGCGGCACCTACAATGAGCAGTTCTTC
D gene: TRBD2
J gene: TRBJ2-1
clone size: -
V gene: TRBV3-1/TRBV3-2

CDR3 protein: CASSTGQVWDNEQFF
CDR3 DNA: TGCGCCAGCAGCACCGGACAGGTGTGGGACAATGAGCAGTTCTTC
D gene: TRBD1
J gene: TRBJ2-1
clone size: -
V gene: TRBV5-1

CDR3 protein: CASSSPGQNTGELFF
CDR3 DNA: TGTGCCAGCAGCTCCCCGGGACAGAACACCGGGGAGCTGTTTTTT
D gene: -
J gene: TRBJ2-2
clone size: -
V gene: TRBV7-9

CDR3 protein: CACSQGQGIGYTF
CDR3 DNA: TGTGCCTGCTCTCAAGGACAGGGCATAGGCTACACCTTC
D gene: TRBD1
J gene: TRBJ1-2
clone size: -
V gene: TRBV30

CDR3 protein: CSGLGGRGNEQYF
CDR3 DNA: TGCAGCGGCCTAGGGGGTAGGGGGAATGAGCAGTACTTC
D gene: -
J gene: TRBJ2-7
clone size: once
V gene: TRBV29-1

CDR3 protein: CASSPPVGTSGPSRFF
CDR3 DNA: TGTGCCAGCTCACCACCGGTCGGGACTAGCGGCCCCTCCAGGTTCTTC
D gene: TRBD2
J gene: TRBJ2-1
clone size: once
V gene: TRBV18

CDR3 protein: CASSPFRGNEQFF
CDR3 DNA: TGTGCCAGCAGCCCCTTCAGAGGAAATGAGCAGTTCTTC
D gene: -
J gene: TRBJ2-1
clone size: -
V gene: TRBV7-2

CDR3 protein: CATSSQLLGLAPNNEQFF
CDR3 DNA: TGTGCCACCAGCAGCCAATTGTTGGGACTAGCGCCGAACAATGAGCAGTTCTTC
D gene: TRBD2
J gene: TRBJ2-1
clone size: -
V gene: TRBV15

CDR3 protein: CASSQDYRDPGELFF
CDR3 DNA: TGTGCCAGCAGCCAAGATTACAGGGACCCCGGGGAGCTGTTTTTT
D gene: -
J gene: TRBJ2-2
clone size: -
V gene: TRBV4-2

CDR3 protein: CASSIPRGPNEKLFF
CDR3 DNA: TGTGCCAGTAGTATCCCCAGGGGTCCTAATGAAAAACTGTTTTTT
D gene: -
J gene: TRBJ1-4
clone size: -
V gene: TRBV19

CDR3 protein: CASSVADTEAFF
CDR3 DNA: TGTGCCAGCAGCGTAGCGGACACTGAAGCTTTCTTT
D gene: -
J gene: TRBJ1-1
clone size: -
V gene: TRBV9

CDR3 protein: CASSKPRSRLAGEVCGGELFF
CDR3 DNA: TGTGCCAGCAGCAAACCACGATCCCGGCTAGCGGGAGAGGTTTGCGGCGGGGAGCTGTTTTTT
D gene: -
J gene: TRBJ2-2
clone size: -
V gene: TRBV21-1

CDR3 protein: CASSVASGGANTEAFF
CDR3 DNA: TGTGCCAGCAGCGTAGCTTCAGGGGGCGCGAACACTGAAGCTTTCTTT
D gene: TRBD1
J gene: TRBJ1-1
clone size: -
V gene: TRBV9

CDR3 protein: CASSLKGTGYAGANVLTF
CDR3 DNA: TGTGCCAGCAGCTTGAAAGGGACAGGTTACGCTGGGGCCAACGTCCTGACTTTC
D gene: TRBD1
J gene: TRBJ2-6
clone size: -
V gene: TRBV5-5

CDR3 protein: CASSPPGSYEQYF
CDR3 DNA: TGTGCCAGCAGCCCACCCGGCTCCTACGAGCAGTACTTC
D gene: -
J gene: TRBJ2-7
clone size: -
V gene: TRBV7-9

CDR3 protein: CAWSVLSQAGEAFF
CDR3 DNA: TGTGCCTGGAGTGTCCTATCCCAAGCAGGTGAAGCTTTCTTT
D gene: -
J gene: TRBJ1-1
clone size: few
V gene: TRBV30